The clone carrying this T cell receptor beta chain was picked up a small number of times. The antigen remains undetermined. Relapses following autologous stem cell transplantation were seen in all patients, with brentuximab vedotin exposure varying. Relapsed/refractory classical Hodgkin lymphoma patients had complete, partial or progressive responses. The source of the sample is a study of PD-1 blockade in classical Hodgkin lymphoma. Only in-frame clones appear in the TCRdb table, and some are missing; sequencing was by immunoSEQ multiplex PCR. In the table there are about 19,000 clones, roughly 77% of which are singletons. CDR1 is GTSNPN, CDR2 SVGIG, per germline (reference sequence). The CDR3 length is 13 residues. Trimming stripped 0 bases from V and 4 bases from J, with 8 bases between. Study-level points and caveats: Those achieving complete response showed baseline diversity like newly diagnosed patients.

The sequencing used peripheral blood mononuclear cells (PBMCs), collected before the second cycle of nivolumab. The V gene is TRBV30, the J gene TRBJ2-3; D is unresolved. This TCR came from a human donor with classical Hodgkin lymphoma. This chain's CDR3 is CAWSVKGADTQYF. CDR3 nucleotides: TGTGCCTGGAGTGTGAAGGGCGCAGATACGCAGTATTTT.